The 21 T cell receptor beta chains reported below all come from one sample, sequenced in a study of blood T cell repertoires in COVID-19. The method was immunoSEQ multiplex PCR; TCRdb's version includes in-frame clones alone and lacks a portion of them. The sample records about 46,000 clones, about 86% being singletons. Sequencing was done on a sample of PBMCs or T cells enriched from blood (not recorded which). These receptors were obtained from a woman aged 45-60 years who had recovered from COVID-19.

The rearrangement joins TRBV5-4 to TRBJ1-2; D is undetermined. Germline lookup yields CDR1 SGHNT and CDR2 YYREEE (reference sequence). The length of the CDR3 is 14 residues. V dropped 2 bases and J dropped 0 bases, with 8 bases sitting between them. The CDR3 spells CASSLDQANYGYTF. DNA of the CDR3: TGTGCCAGCAGCTTAGATCAGGCTAACTATGGCTACACCTTC.

The chain carries TRBV19 and TRBJ2-1; TRBD2 agrees at 9 bases. This CDR3 spans 15 amino acids. With V trimmed by 1 base and J by 9 bases, 7 bases remained unmatched. Germline V lookup: CDR1 LNHDA, CDR2 SQIVND (reference sequence). CDR3 in amino acids: CASSIASAGGLEQFF. The CDR3 region has the DNA TGTGCCAGTAGTATAGCCTCGGCGGGAGGGCTTGAGCAGTTCTTC.

The rearrangement joins TRBV7-9 to TRBJ1-5; possible D gene TRBD1, 6 bases. Deletions cut 5 bases from V and 7 bases from J, with 15 bases between. The CDR3 is 14 amino acids. Looked up from germline, CDR1 is SEHNR and CDR2 is FQNEAQ (reference sequence). This chain's CDR3 is CASSPVAGEQPQHF. Here the CDR3 DNA reads TGTGCCAGCAGCCCAGTGGCAGGGGAACAGCCCCAGCATTTT.

The chain is built from TRBV7-2 and TRBJ2-1; TRBD1 might be the D (6 bases). This CDR3 has 13 amino acids. CDR1 and CDR2 from the germline V gene are SGHTA and FQGNSA. V lost 2 bases and J 8 bases, leaving 10 bases between the germline ends. This CDR3 is CASSLQGNYEQFF. CDR3 sequence (DNA): TGTGCCAGCAGCTTACAGGGGAATTATGAGCAGTTCTTC.

The J gene is TRBJ2-5, the V gene TRBV7-2; 9 bases line up with TRBD2. The CDR3 contains 14 residues. Germline CDR1 SGHTA, CDR2 FQGNSA. V shed 1 base, J shed 3 bases, and the junction held 0 bases outside the gene matches. Here the CDR3 reads CASSLGLAEETQYF. In DNA form, the CDR3 reads TGTGCCAGCAGCTTAGGACTAGCGGAAGAGACCCAGTACTTC.

J is TRBJ2-7 and V is TRBV18, with 8 bases matching TRBD2. With V trimmed by 2 bases and J by 5 bases, 8 bases remained unmatched. Germline V lookup: CDR1 KGHSH, CDR2 LQKENI. The CDR3 sequence is 15 residues long. In DNA, the CDR3 is TGTGCCAGCTCACCAGACCGATTACTAGCGGACGAGCAGTACTTC. Translated, it gives CASSPDRLLADEQYF.

V usage is TRBV7-8 and J usage is TRBJ1-4; D remains ambiguous. CDR1 and CDR2 (germline): SGHVS, FQNEAQ. V lost 0 bases and J 8 bases, leaving 13 bases between the germline ends. This CDR3 comprises 15 residues. Here the CDR3 DNA reads TGTGCCAGCAGCTTAGCTGGCCAGAGGCGCGAAAAACTGTTTTTT. Translated, it gives CASSLAGQRREKLFF.

This chain uses TRBV9 with TRBJ2-2; D remains unclear. Per the germline V gene, CDR1 is SGDLS and CDR2 is YYNGEE. CDR3 length: 15 residues. V was shortened by 0 bases and J by 6 bases, with 12 bases between the two germline ends. The CDR3 DNA reads as TGTGCCAGCAGCGTAGGGTCTAGGTTGTCCGGGGAGCTGTTTTTT. It codes for CASSVGSRLSGELFF.

The chain links TRBV15 to TRBJ1-2; D unresolved. Deletions cut 3 bases from V and 4 bases from J, with 12 bases between. CDR3 length equals 14 residues. CDR1 LNHNV and CDR2 YYDKDF come from the germline V gene (reference sequence). The CDR3 DNA sequence: TGTGCCACCAGCAGTTCTGACACTTTCTATGGCTACACCTTC. The encoded protein is CATSSSDTFYGYTF.

The CDR3 region is CASSRGTDTQYF. As DNA, the CDR3 is TGTGCCAGCAGTCGGGGGACAGATACGCAGTATTTT. This chain joins TRBV12-3 or TRBV12-4 and TRBJ2-3; tentative D call: TRBD2 (6 bases). This CDR3 has 12 residues. The ends were cut back, 5 bases at V and 3 bases at J, with 6 bases in the middle.

Here the CDR3 reads CASSPGQMNTEAFF. CDR3 coding DNA: TGTGCCAGTAGTCCTGGACAGATGAACACTGAAGCTTTCTTT. The chain is built from TRBV19 and TRBJ1-1; maybe TRBD1 (6 bases). CDR1 is LNHDA, CDR2 SQIVND, per germline (reference sequence). The CDR3 is 14 amino acids. V was cut by 5 bases and J by 0 bases, with 10 bases left in between.

This clone has more than one count but fewer than ten. The CDR3 region is CASSSDRISGNTIYF. The CDR3 DNA reads as TGTGCCAGCTCAAGCGACCGGATCTCTGGAAACACCATATATTTT. The V and J genes are TRBV18 and TRBJ1-3; no clear D. Trimming removed 5 bases at V and 0 bases at J, with 11 bases between. Germline V lookup: CDR1 KGHSH, CDR2 LQKENI. The CDR3 is 15 residues long.

The V call is TRBV21-1, the J call TRBJ2-7; TRBD2, the D gene given by the table, was not confirmed from the DNA. TRBV21-1 is a pseudogene segment. The CDR3 is 14 amino acids. The CDR3 reads CARLPGFRLHEQYF. In DNA form, the CDR3 reads TGTGCCAGACTTCCGGGATTCCGACTCCACGAGCAGTACTTC.

This chain links TRBV5-8 with TRBJ2-3, with TRBD2 matching over 10 bases. V lost 3 bases to trimming and J lost 0 bases; unmatched junction nucleotides: 1. Germline loops: CDR1 SGHTS, CDR2 YDEGEE. This CDR3 spans 15 amino acids. The CDR3 region is CASSSLAGSTDTQYF. CDR3 sequence (DNA): TGTGCCAGCAGCTCACTAGCGGGGAGCACAGATACGCAGTATTTT.

V gene TRBV6-5 combines with J gene TRBJ2-5; D not certain. The length of the CDR3 is 12 residues. From germline, CDR1 is MNHEY and CDR2 SVGAGI. The V end lost 7 bases, the J end lost 1 base, and 7 bases lay between the germline ends. DNA of the CDR3: TGTGCCAGCAAGTCGGGCCAAGAGACCCAGTACTTC. It translates to CASKSGQETQYF.

The V and J genes are TRBV28 and TRBJ1-1; D ambiguous. The CDR3 loop spans 14 amino acids. Germline V gene lookup returns CDR1 MDHEN and CDR2 SYDVKM. V shed 3 bases and J shed 0 bases, with 8 bases lying between them. Here the CDR3 DNA reads TGTGCCAGCAGTTTCCGGGGATTGAACACTGAAGCTTTCTTT. Protein sequence: CASSFRGLNTEAFF.

This chain joins TRBV5-8 and TRBJ2-5; tentative D call: TRBD1 (7 bases). Trimming left V 4 bases short and J 2 bases short, with 15 bases between. The germline gives CDR1 SGHTS, CDR2 YDEGEE. This CDR3 spans 15 amino acids. CDR3 coding DNA: TGTGCCAGCAGCCTAGGAGGGACAGAACAAGAGACCCAGTACTTC. Translation: CASSLGGTEQETQYF.

The chain couples TRBV3-1 (or the pseudogene TRBV3-2) to TRBJ1-4, with TRBD1 identical over 10 bases. The length of the CDR3 is 14 residues. V trimming: 0 bases; J trimming: 8 bases; junction bases outside the gene matches: 0. CDR1 LGHDT and CDR2 YNNKEL come from the germline V gene (reference sequence). CDR3 residues: CASSQEDRGEKLFF. The CDR3 DNA reads as TGTGCCAGCAGCCAAGAGGACAGGGGGGAAAAACTGTTTTTT.

This clone appeared once. Here the CDR3 reads CASSALPPGALYNEQFF. In DNA, the CDR3 is TGTGCCAGCAGCGCACTCCCCCCGGGAGCTCTCTACAATGAGCAGTTCTTC. V usage is TRBV11-2 and J usage is TRBJ2-1; maybe TRBD2 (6 bases). Germline assignment: CDR1 SGHAT and CDR2 FQNNGV. The CDR3 extends over 17 amino acids. V lost 5 bases, J lost 3 bases, and 20 bases lay in between.

A few counts support this clone. This sequence joins TRBV28 and TRBJ2-7; no clear D. The length of the CDR3 is 14 residues. Trimming took 8 bases from V and 3 from J, leaving 17 bases between them. Looked up from germline, CDR1 is MDHEN and CDR2 is SYDVKM. DNA of the CDR3: TGTGCCAGCGGTCGCGGTCGGCGGATCTACGAGCAGTACTTC. Translating it yields CASGRGRRIYEQYF.

The rearrangement links TRBV28 to TRBJ2-1, with TRBD2 identical over 11 bases. CDR1 MDHEN and CDR2 SYDVKM come from the germline V gene. The CDR3 contains 17 residues. The ends lost 6 bases at V and 6 bases at J; junction bases unmatched: 13. Here the CDR3 reads CASSPTSLAGVANEQFF. In DNA form, the CDR3 reads TGTGCCAGCAGCCCTACCTCACTAGCGGGAGTGGCCAATGAGCAGTTCTTC.